These 28 T cell receptor beta chains were all obtained from the same sample, sequenced in a study of cytomegalovirus exposure and HLA in healthy donors. The method was immunoSEQ multiplex PCR; TCRdb's version includes in-frame clones alone and lacks a portion of them. The table shows fewer than 400,000 clones, with 88% occurring only once. Sample: PBMCs. The receptors were gathered from a man between 25 and 39 years old in good health and CMV-seronegative.

The chain carries TRBV5-1 and TRBJ1-1; D unclear. Trimming took 1 base from V and 0 from J, leaving 7 bases between them. The CDR3 covers 14 residues. CDR1 and CDR2 (germline): SGHRS, YFSETQ. CDR3 DNA: TGCGCCAGCAGCTTGTCACAGTTGAACACTGAAGCTTTCTTT. Its protein product is CASSLSQLNTEAFF.

This rearrangement joins TRBV6-1 to TRBJ2-3; TRBD2 agrees at 11 bases. Germline CDR1 and CDR2: MNHNS and SASEGT. This CDR3 spans 16 amino acids. The J segment lost 7 bases and the V segment lost 3 bases, leaving 9 bases of the junction unmatched. CDR3 protein: CASSETSGVGWNTQYF. In nucleotides, the CDR3 is TGTGCCAGCAGTGAGACTAGCGGGGTGGGGTGGAATACGCAGTATTTT.

As DNA, the CDR3 is TGTGCCAGCAGTCACCTTGCGGGGCGAGGAAACACCATATATTTT. Its protein product is CASSHLAGRGNTIYF. The chain has TRBV5-6 and TRBJ1-3; the D gene is possibly TRBD1 (5 bases). The CDR3 runs 15 residues. The germline CDR1 and CDR2 sequences are SGHDT and YYEEEE. V lost 5 bases and J lost 4, with 16 bases in between.

The rearrangement joins TRBV18 to TRBJ1-4, with a possible D match to TRBD1 (6 bases). CDR1 is KGHSH and CDR2 is LQKENI in the germline V gene. The CDR3 totals 13 residues. Trimming took off 3 bases at V and 8 bases at J, with 10 bases between the two ends. As DNA, the CDR3 is TGTGCCAGCTCACCTCAGGGGACCGAAAAACTGTTTTTT. It encodes CASSPQGTEKLFF.

The chain is built from TRBV4-1 and TRBJ1-2; perhaps TRBD1 as D (6 bases). V shed 3 bases and J shed 1 base, with 18 bases lying between them. CDR1 and CDR2 (germline): MGHRA, YSYEKL. The CDR3 runs 17 residues. The CDR3 DNA reads as TGCGCCAGCAGCCAGGGGGGGCAGGGAGTAGTTAACTATGGCTACACCTTC. This translates into CASSQGGQGVVNYGYTF.

The chain employs TRBV7-9 and TRBJ1-4; D might be TRBD1 (6 bases). From germline, CDR1 is SEHNR and CDR2 FQNEAQ (reference sequence). The CDR3 runs 14 residues. Trimming pared 3 bases from V and 3 bases from J, leaving 8 bases between. The CDR3 nucleotides read TGTGCCAGCAGCTTCAGGGGTTCTAATGAAAAACTGTTTTTT. It codes for CASSFRGSNEKLFF.

This sequence joins TRBV10-2 and TRBJ2-2; 8 nucleotides align to TRBD2. Germline CDR1 is WSHSY and CDR2 is SAAADI. The CDR3 contains 13 residues. V lost 8 bases and J lost 6; bases outside the gene matches: 5. The CDR3 region has the DNA TGCGCCAGCTCGGGGGGGCCGGCCGGGGAGCTGTTTTTT. It is translated as CASSGGPAGELFF.

This clone has more than one count but fewer than ten. V is TRBV7-9 and J is TRBJ1-1; 8 positions agree with TRBD1. The J segment lost 9 bases and the V segment lost 5 bases, leaving 8 bases of the junction unmatched. The CDR3 spans 13 residues. From germline, CDR1 is SEHNR and CDR2 FQNEAQ (reference sequence). The CDR3 sequence is CASSLGRDRKAFF. The CDR3 DNA reads TGTGCCAGCAGCCTAGGCCGGGACAGGAAAGCTTTCTTT.

This clone showed up just once. This rearrangement joins TRBV9 to TRBJ1-1; a weak D match, TRBD1 (6 bases). Trimming removed 0 bases from V and 3 bases from J, with 18 bases in between. From germline, CDR1 is SGDLS and CDR2 YYNGEE. The CDR3 runs 17 residues. The CDR3 DNA is TGTGCCAGCAGCGTAGATCCCAACCGCAGGGGCGACACTGAAGCTTTCTTT. Its translation: CASSVDPNRRGDTEAFF.

V gene TRBV10-2 combines with J gene TRBJ1-2; D gene ambiguous. Trimming left V 5 bases short and J 7 bases short, with 8 bases between. In germline, CDR1 is WSHSY, CDR2 SAAADI. This CDR3 is 11 amino acids long. CDR3 in DNA: TGCGCCAGCAGTAAGGAGAGTGGCTACACCTTC. Translation gives CASSKESGYTF.

This rearrangement joins TRBV7-2 to TRBJ2-2; 7 nucleotides match TRBD2. Germline lookup yields CDR1 SGHTA and CDR2 FQGNSA. This CDR3 region has 14 residues. V lost 7 bases, J lost 1 base, and 3 bases stayed unmatched. The CDR3 bases are TGTGCCAGCACCCCGGGGGGGAACACCGGGGAGCTGTTTTTT. As protein: CASTPGGNTGELFF.

The chain has TRBV7-9 and TRBJ1-3; no definite D call. The ends were cut back, 1 base at V and 3 bases at J, with 10 bases in the middle. CDR3 length equals 15 residues. Germline assignment: CDR1 SEHNR and CDR2 FQNEAQ (reference sequence). The CDR3 DNA sequence: TGTGCCAGCAGCTTAGGTGCGGGGTTTGGAAACACCATATATTTT. Translating gives CASSLGAGFGNTIYF.

The chain links TRBV6-1 to TRBJ2-2; 11 bases are shared with TRBD1. J gave up 8 bases and V 3 bases, and 8 bases lay outside the gene matches. Germline CDR1 and CDR2: MNHNS and SASEGT. The length of the CDR3 is 16 residues. The CDR3 sequence: CASSDRDRGILGELFF. In DNA form, the CDR3 reads TGTGCCAGCAGTGATAGGGACAGGGGGATACTAGGGGAGCTGTTTTTT.

In this sample, this clone turned up a few times. The V gene is TRBV19, the J gene TRBJ1-5; D gene uncertain. The CDR3 runs to 16 residues. V dropped 5 bases and J dropped 0 bases, with 14 bases sitting between them. Germline V lookup: CDR1 LNHDA, CDR2 SQIVND (reference sequence). CDR3 sequence reads: CASSEQTHYSNQPQHF. CDR3 coding DNA: TGTGCCAGTAGTGAACAGACACATTATAGCAATCAGCCCCAGCATTTT.

V and J are TRBV7-8 and TRBJ2-5, with D perhaps matching TRBD2 (6 bases). V was pared by 0 bases and J by 0 bases, with 8 bases between. The germline V gene has CDR1 SGHVS and CDR2 FQNEAQ. There are 15 residues in the CDR3. The CDR3 DNA is TGTGCCAGCAGCTTAGCAGGAGGGTACCAAGAGACCCAGTACTTC. It yields the protein CASSLAGGYQETQYF.

The chain is built from TRBV28 and TRBJ1-1; D not resolved. V was trimmed by 11 bases and J by 3 bases, leaving 7 bases between them. CDR1 is MDHEN and CDR2 is SYDVKM in the germline V gene. CDR3 length equals 10 residues. The chain's CDR3 is CAVFHTEAFF. CDR3 sequence (DNA): TGTGCCGTATTCCACACTGAAGCTTTCTTT.

This chain joins TRBV6-6 and TRBJ2-7, with 9 bases lining up with TRBD1. Germline assignment: CDR1 MNHNY and CDR2 SVGAGI (reference sequence). The length of the CDR3 is 13 residues. The junction had 3 bases not matched to a gene; V was cut back by 5 bases and J by 4 bases. The CDR3: CASSKGQGYEQYF. The CDR3, as DNA: TGTGCCAGCAGTAAGGGACAGGGTTACGAGCAGTACTTC.

This clone was seen ten or more times. The chain carries TRBV19 and TRBJ2-1; TRBD2 is a possible D gene (5 bases). Germline V gene data show CDR1 as LNHDA and CDR2 as SQIVND (reference sequence). The CDR3 consists of 15 residues. Between the trimmed V and J ends, which lost 5 bases and 1 base, there was a span of 12 bases. This chain's CDR3 is CASSVPGKSYNEQFF. DNA of the CDR3: TGTGCCAGTAGTGTTCCGGGGAAATCCTACAATGAGCAGTTCTTC.

This chain joins TRBV5-1 and TRBJ1-2; TRBD1 matches at 12 bases. The CDR3 has 14 amino acids. V dropped 4 bases and J dropped 7; count of bases not matched to a gene: 5. From germline, CDR1 is SGHRS and CDR2 YFSETQ. The CDR3 region has the DNA TGCGCCAGCAGCAACTGGGACAGGGGGCTTGGCTACACCTTC. It codes for CASSNWDRGLGYTF.

This clone was seen more than once but under ten times. This rearrangement joins TRBV6-5 to TRBJ2-2; weak D call: TRBD1 (5 bases). Germline CDR1 is MNHEY and CDR2 is SVGAGI. V gave up 6 bases and J gave up 6 bases, with 8 bases separating them. This CDR3 region has 12 residues. The CDR3 loop reads CASRQAPGELFF. The CDR3 coding sequence is TGTGCCAGCAGACAGGCCCCCGGGGAGCTGTTTTTT.

The chain joins TRBV5-1 to TRBJ2-7; a weak D match, TRBD1 (5 bases). Germline-derived CDR1 and CDR2 are SGHRS and YFSETQ. The V end lost 5 bases, the J end lost 2 bases, and 14 bases lay between the germline ends. The CDR3 is made up of 14 amino acids. The CDR3 DNA is TGCGCCAGCAGTCAGGACACAAATACCTACGAGCAGTACTTC. It encodes CASSQDTNTYEQYF.

The rearrangement uses TRBV19 and TRBJ2-2; D is unclear. The CDR3 is 15 residues long. Trimming took 1 base from V and 0 from J, leaving 6 bases between them. Germline-derived CDR1 and CDR2 are LNHDA and SQIVND (reference sequence). The CDR3 coding sequence is TGTGCCAGTAGTATAGGTCGTTCGAACACCGGGGAGCTGTTTTTT. This gives the protein CASSIGRSNTGELFF.

This clone was picked up one time. This rearrangement joins TRBV4-3 to TRBJ1-1; no clear D gene. Germline V gene sequence: CDR1 LGHNA, CDR2 YSLEER. V gave up 1 base and J gave up 0 bases, with 9 bases separating them. CDR3 size: 15 residues. CDR3 protein: CASSQALWLNTEAFF. In nucleotides, the CDR3 is TGCGCCAGCAGCCAAGCCCTATGGTTGAACACTGAAGCTTTCTTT.

This chain connects TRBV7-9 to TRBJ1-6; TRBD1 agrees at 7 bases. Losses at the gene ends were 6 bases for V and 10 bases for J; bases not matched to a gene: 9. The germline CDR1 and CDR2 sequences are SEHNR and FQNEAQ (reference sequence). The CDR3 extends over 14 amino acids. CDR3 region: CASRPDRVGSPLHF. CDR3 nucleotide sequence: TGTGCCAGCAGGCCTGACAGGGTTGGGTCACCCCTCCACTTT.

The V and J genes are TRBV20-1 and TRBJ1-1; 7 nucleotides agree with TRBD1. The V segment lost 4 bases and the J segment 11 bases; nucleotides outside the gene matches: 7. The CDR3 length is 11 residues. In germline, CDR1 is DFQATT, CDR2 SNEGSKA (reference sequence). The CDR3, as DNA: TGCAGTGCTACACATGACAGGGATGCTTTCTTT. As protein: CSATHDRDAFF.

The chain carries TRBV7-9 and TRBJ2-5; D possibly corresponds to TRBD2 (5 bases). V shed 5 bases and J shed 0 bases, with 16 bases lying between them. The CDR3 runs to 16 residues. CDR1 and CDR2 (germline): SEHNR, FQNEAQ (reference sequence). The CDR3 protein is CASSIAVGVHQETQYF. The CDR3, as DNA: TGTGCCAGCAGCATCGCCGTCGGGGTTCACCAAGAGACCCAGTACTTC.

The rearrangement links TRBV9 to TRBJ1-1, with 10 nucleotides matching TRBD1. The CDR3 has 15 residues. Germline loops: CDR1 SGDLS, CDR2 YYNGEE. After removal of 2 bases from V and 4 bases from J, the junction contained 5 bases not matched to a gene. CDR3 sequence: CASSVDRGRVTEAFF. CDR3 nucleotide sequence: TGTGCCAGCAGCGTCGACAGGGGGCGGGTCACTGAAGCTTTCTTT.

In this sample, this clone turned up once. Other DNA sequences in the same sample also yield this CDR3. The V call is TRBV5-1, the J call TRBJ2-3; 7 bases match TRBD1. The V gene's germline CDR1 is SGHRS and CDR2 YFSETQ. The CDR3 runs to 14 residues. V was pared by 1 base and J by 5 bases, with 4 bases of the junction left unmatched. CDR3 amino acids: CASSLTGVGDTQYF. The DNA for the CDR3 is TGCGCCAGCAGCTTGACAGGGGTGGGAGATACGCAGTATTTT. Full variable domain (remainder filled in from reference TRBV5-1 and TRBJ2-3): KAGVTQTPRYLIKTRGQQVTLSCSPISGHRSVSWYQQTPGQGLQFLFEYFSETQRNKGNFPGRFSGRQFSNSRSEMNVSTLELGDSALYLCASSLTGVGDTQYFGPGTRLTVL.